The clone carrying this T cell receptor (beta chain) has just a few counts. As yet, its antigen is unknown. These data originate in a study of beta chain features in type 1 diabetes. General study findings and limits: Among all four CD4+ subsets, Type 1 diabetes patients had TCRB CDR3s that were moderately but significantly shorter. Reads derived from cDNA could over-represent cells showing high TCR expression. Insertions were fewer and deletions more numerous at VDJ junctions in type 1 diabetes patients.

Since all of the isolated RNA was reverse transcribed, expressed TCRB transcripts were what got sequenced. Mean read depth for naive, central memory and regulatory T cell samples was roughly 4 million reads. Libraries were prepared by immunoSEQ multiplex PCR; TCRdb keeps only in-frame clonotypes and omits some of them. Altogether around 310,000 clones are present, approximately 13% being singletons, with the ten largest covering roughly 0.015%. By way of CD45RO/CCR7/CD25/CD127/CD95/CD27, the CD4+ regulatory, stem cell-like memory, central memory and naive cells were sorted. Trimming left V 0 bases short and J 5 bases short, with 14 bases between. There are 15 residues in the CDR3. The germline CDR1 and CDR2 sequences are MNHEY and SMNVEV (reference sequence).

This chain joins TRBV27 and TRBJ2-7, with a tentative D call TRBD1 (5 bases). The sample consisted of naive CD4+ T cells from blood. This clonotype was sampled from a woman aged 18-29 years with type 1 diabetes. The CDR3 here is CASSLSPDSNHEQYF. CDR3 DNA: TGTGCCAGCAGTTTATCCCCCGACAGTAACCACGAGCAGTACTTC.